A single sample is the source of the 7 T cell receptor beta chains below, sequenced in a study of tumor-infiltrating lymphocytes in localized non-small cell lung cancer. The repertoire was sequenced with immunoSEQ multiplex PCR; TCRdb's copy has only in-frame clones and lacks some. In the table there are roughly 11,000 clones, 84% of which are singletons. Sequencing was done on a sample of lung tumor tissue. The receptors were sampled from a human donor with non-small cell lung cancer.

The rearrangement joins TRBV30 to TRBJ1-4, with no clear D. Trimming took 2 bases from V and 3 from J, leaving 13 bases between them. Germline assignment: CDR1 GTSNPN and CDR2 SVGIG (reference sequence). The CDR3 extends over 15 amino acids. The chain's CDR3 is CAWSSLGSPNEKLFF. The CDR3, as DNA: TGTGCCTGGAGTTCTTTAGGGTCCCCTAATGAAAAACTGTTTTTT.

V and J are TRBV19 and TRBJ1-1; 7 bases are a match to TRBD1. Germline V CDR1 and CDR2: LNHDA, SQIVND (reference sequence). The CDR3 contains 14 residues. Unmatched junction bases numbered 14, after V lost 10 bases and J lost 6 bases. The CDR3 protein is CATTPLTGLPEAFF. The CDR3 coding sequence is TGTGCCACCACACCCCTGACAGGGCTGCCTGAAGCTTTCTTT. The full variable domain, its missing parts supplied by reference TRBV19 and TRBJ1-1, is DGGITQSPKYLFRKEGQNVTLSCEQNLNHDAMYWYRQDPGQGLRLIYYSQIVNDFQKGDIAEGYSVSREKKESFPLTVTSAQKNPTAFYLCATTPLTGLPEAFFGQGTRLTVV.

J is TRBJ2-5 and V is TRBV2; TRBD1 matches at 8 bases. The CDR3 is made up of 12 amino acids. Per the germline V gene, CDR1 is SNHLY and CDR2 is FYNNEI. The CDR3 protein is CADLGQEETQYF. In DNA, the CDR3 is TGTGCAGATTTGGGACAGGAAGAGACCCAGTACTTC.

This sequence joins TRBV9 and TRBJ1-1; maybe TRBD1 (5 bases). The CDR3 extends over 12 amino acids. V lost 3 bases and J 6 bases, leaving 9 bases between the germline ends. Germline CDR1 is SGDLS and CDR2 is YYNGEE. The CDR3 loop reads CASSARDAEAFF. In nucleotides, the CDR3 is TGTGCCAGCAGCGCCCGGGACGCTGAAGCTTTCTTT.

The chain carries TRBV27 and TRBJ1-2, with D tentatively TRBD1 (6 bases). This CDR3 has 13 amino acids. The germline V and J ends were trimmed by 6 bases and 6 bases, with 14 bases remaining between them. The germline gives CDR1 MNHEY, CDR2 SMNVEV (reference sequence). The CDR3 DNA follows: TGTGCCAGCAGGTCAGGGGAGGTAAATGGCTACACCTTC. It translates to CASRSGEVNGYTF.

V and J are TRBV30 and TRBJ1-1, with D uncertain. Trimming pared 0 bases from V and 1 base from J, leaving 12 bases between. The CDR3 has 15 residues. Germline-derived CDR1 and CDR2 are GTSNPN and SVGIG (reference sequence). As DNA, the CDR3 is TGTGCCTGGAGTGTAAGTACTCGGAGGAACACTGAAGCTTTCTTT. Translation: CAWSVSTRRNTEAFF.

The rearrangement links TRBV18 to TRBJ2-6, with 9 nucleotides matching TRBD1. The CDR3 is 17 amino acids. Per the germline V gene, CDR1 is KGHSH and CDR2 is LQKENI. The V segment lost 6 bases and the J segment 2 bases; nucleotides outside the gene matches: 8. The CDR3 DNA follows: TGTGCCAGCTCTCAGACAGGGGGTCATACTGGGGCCAACGTCCTGACTTTC. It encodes CASSQTGGHTGANVLTF.